The 14 T cell receptor beta chains below all came from one sample that was sequenced in a study of blood T cells in healthy people across ages. Alongside a J-beta primer mix, a sample-barcoded 5' primer served in a second PCR lasting roughly 7 to 11 cycles. TCRdb used MiXCR to reprocess the 5' RACE reads, holding one entry per CDR3 protein. The table records hundreds of thousands of distinct CDR3 sequences, under 25% of them present only once. The sample taken for sequencing was blood. The receptors shown here come from a man between 65 and 79 years old in good health.

This clonotype was detected a few times. This chain uses TRBV4-1 with TRBJ1-6; no definite D call. Trimming removed 3 bases from V and 6 bases from J, with 12 bases in between. Germline CDR1 is MGHRA and CDR2 is YSYEKL. The CDR3 is 15 residues long. The chain's CDR3 is CASSQSRVSNSPLHF. In DNA, the CDR3 is TGCGCCAGCAGCCAGAGCCGGGTCAGTAATTCACCCCTCCACTTT.

This clonotype was recorded at least ten times. The chain links TRBV3-1 to TRBJ2-1; maybe TRBD1 (6 bases). Germline CDR1 LGHDT, CDR2 YNNKEL (reference sequence). The CDR3 extends over 15 amino acids. Trimming cost V 6 bases and J 5 bases, with 17 bases left between them. The CDR3 sequence: CASRSSRGKDNEQFF. The CDR3 nucleotides read TGTGCCAGCAGGTCCTCTAGGGGGAAGGACAATGAGCAGTTCTTC.

This clonotype was seen a handful of times. V usage is TRBV6-6 and J usage is TRBJ1-1; no clear D. Germline values: CDR1 MNHNY, CDR2 SVGAGI (reference sequence). V lost 6 bases, J lost 4 bases, and 15 bases lay in between. The CDR3 covers 14 residues. The CDR3 nucleotides read TGTGCCAGCAGCCTGGGTCAGAGGACCACTGAAGCTTTCTTT. This encodes CASSLGQRTTEAFF.

This clonotype turned up a few times. This chain links TRBV12-3 or TRBV12-4 with TRBJ1-1; D not resolved. Trimming cost V 7 bases and J 3 bases, with 24 bases left between them. The CDR3 contains 17 residues. CDR3 coding DNA: TGTGCCAGCATGGAGTTCGGGGTTTTTTTCCGGGACACTGAAGCTTTCTTT. This gives the protein CASMEFGVFFRDTEAFF.

In the case of this clonotype: One end of the junction does not line up with germline, which may come from a read error. J is TRBJ2-1 and V is TRBV5-1; perhaps TRBD2 as D (6 bases). The germline V gene has CDR1 SGHRS and CDR2 YFSETQ. The CDR3 spans 15 residues. DNA for the CDR3: TGCGCCAGCGGCTTGGACGGGAGCTCCTACAATGAGCAGTTCTTC. Encoded protein: CASGLDGSSYNEQFF.

This clonotype was detected a few times. CDR3 sequence: CATSRTPSGEETQYF. CDR3 nucleotides: TGTGCCACCAGCAGGACCCCCAGCGGCGAAGAGACCCAGTACTTC. The chain has TRBV15 and TRBJ2-1; D may be TRBD2 (5 bases). The assigned J gene may be wrong: the sequence end matches TRBJ2-5 better. CDR1 and CDR2 from the germline V gene are LNHNV and YYDKDF (reference sequence). The CDR3 extends over 15 amino acids.

In its sample, this clonotype was seen a few times. This sequence joins TRBV6-6 and TRBJ2-2, with TRBD1 matching over 9 bases. The CDR3 loop spans 16 amino acids. Germline CDR1 is MNHNY and CDR2 is SVGAGI (reference sequence). V shed 6 bases, J shed 1 base, and the junction held 6 bases outside the gene matches. The CDR3 here is CASSPGTGQNTGELFF. Here the CDR3 DNA reads TGTGCCAGCAGCCCCGGGACAGGGCAGAACACCGGGGAGCTGTTTTTT.

This clonotype was detected a few times. The CDR3 DNA reads as TGTGCCAGCAGCTCCCCCGATTTTAGCGGGAGGAGGCAGTACTTC. The encoded protein is CASSSPDFSGRRQYF. The rearrangement uses TRBV5-5 and TRBJ2-7; TRBD2 matches 10 bases. Trimming removed 3 bases from V and 9 bases from J; junction bases left unmatched: 12. Germline assignment: CDR1 SGHKS and CDR2 YYEKEE (reference sequence). The CDR3 extends over 15 amino acids.

This clonotype was picked up a small number of times. The rearrangement links TRBV12-3 or TRBV12-4 to TRBJ1-2; D remains unclear. The CDR3 contains 12 residues. V dropped 6 bases and J dropped 3 bases, with 8 bases sitting between them. CDR3 nucleotide sequence: TGTGCCAGCAGCGCCTGGGACTATGGCTACACCTTC. It is translated as CASSAWDYGYTF.

There are a few counts of this clonotype. The CDR3 DNA reads as TGTGCCAGCAGTCCGACAGGGTTCAATCAGCCCCAGCATTTT. Translated: CASSPTGFNQPQHF. This rearrangement joins TRBV6-6 to TRBJ1-5; TRBD1 matches at 7 bases. In germline, CDR1 is MNHNY, CDR2 SVGAGI (reference sequence). The CDR3 contains 14 residues. V lost 5 bases, J lost 3 bases, and 4 bases stayed unmatched.

Many counts were recorded for this clonotype. This chain joins TRBV10-3 and TRBJ2-7; perhaps TRBD2 as D (6 bases). V was pared by 6 bases and J by 6 bases, with 15 bases between. Germline loops: CDR1 ENHRY, CDR2 SYGVKD. The CDR3 consists of 13 residues. The CDR3 DNA is TGTGCCATCAGCCGACTAGTATCAGGCGAGCAGTACTTC. This sequence encodes CAISRLVSGEQYF.

This clonotype was observed a handful of times. The junction differs from germline at one of its ends, possibly a read error. This chain connects TRBV11-2 to TRBJ2-3; D is possibly TRBD1 (7 bases). The CDR3 covers 13 residues. Looked up from germline, CDR1 is SGHAT and CDR2 is FQNNGV. The CDR3: CASNQGGPETQYF. The CDR3 DNA reads as TGTGCCAGCAACCAGGGGGGCCCAGAGACCCAGTACTTT.

This clonotype has more than one count but fewer than ten. The limits of the CDR3 on the DNA are not certain, so only TCRdb's listed CDR3 is given. The CDR3 here is CASRYKQTVASGNTIHF. The chain uses TRBV12-3 or TRBV12-4 and TRBJ1-3. The CDR3 is 17 residues long, ends included.

This clonotype was seen a few times. The V call is TRBV20-1, the J call TRBJ2-7; 10 bases are shared with TRBD2. The CDR3 extends over 15 amino acids. The germline gives CDR1 DFQATT, CDR2 SNEGSKA (reference sequence). The ends lost 4 bases at V and 4 bases at J; junction bases unmatched: 10. The CDR3 loop reads CSAIDLAGEVYEQYF. The CDR3 DNA reads as TGCAGTGCTATAGATCTAGCGGGAGAGGTTTACGAGCAGTACTTC.